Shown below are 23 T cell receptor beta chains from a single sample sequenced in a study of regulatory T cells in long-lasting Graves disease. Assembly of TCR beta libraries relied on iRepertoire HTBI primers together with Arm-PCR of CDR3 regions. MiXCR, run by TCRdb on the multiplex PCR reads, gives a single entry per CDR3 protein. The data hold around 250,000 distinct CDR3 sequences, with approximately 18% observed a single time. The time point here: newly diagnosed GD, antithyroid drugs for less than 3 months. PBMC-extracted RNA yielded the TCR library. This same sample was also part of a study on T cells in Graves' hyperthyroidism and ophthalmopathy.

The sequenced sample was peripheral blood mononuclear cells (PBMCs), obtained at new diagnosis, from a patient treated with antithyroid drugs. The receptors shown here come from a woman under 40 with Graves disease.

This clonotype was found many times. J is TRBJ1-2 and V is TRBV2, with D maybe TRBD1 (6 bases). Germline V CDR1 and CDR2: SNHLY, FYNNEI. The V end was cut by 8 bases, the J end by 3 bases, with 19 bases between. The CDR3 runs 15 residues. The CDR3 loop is CASGPDSFFDYGYTF. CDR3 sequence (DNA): TGTGCCAGCGGACCGGACAGTTTCTTTGACTATGGCTACACCTTC.

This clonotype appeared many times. The CDR3 region is CASGDSFTEAFF. DNA for the CDR3: TGTGCCAGCGGAGACAGTTTCACTGAAGCTTTCTTT. V usage is TRBV6-1 and J usage is TRBJ1-1, with D perhaps TRBD1 (5 bases). The CDR3 sequence is 12 residues long. With 8 bases removed from V and 4 bases from J, the gap between germline ends came to 11 bases. CDR1 and CDR2 (germline): MNHNS, SASEGT.

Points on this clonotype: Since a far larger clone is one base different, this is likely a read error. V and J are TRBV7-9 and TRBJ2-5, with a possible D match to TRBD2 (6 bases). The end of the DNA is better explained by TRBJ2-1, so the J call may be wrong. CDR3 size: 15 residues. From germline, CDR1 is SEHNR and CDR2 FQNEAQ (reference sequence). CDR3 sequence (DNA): TGTGCCAGCAGCTTGGGTTGGGGGGAGCAAGAGACCCAGTTCTTC. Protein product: CASSLGWGEQETQFF.

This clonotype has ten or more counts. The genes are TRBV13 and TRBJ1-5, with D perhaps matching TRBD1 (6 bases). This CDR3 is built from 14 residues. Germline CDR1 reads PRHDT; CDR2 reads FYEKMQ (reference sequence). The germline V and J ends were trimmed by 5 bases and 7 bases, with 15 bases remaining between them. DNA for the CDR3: TGTGCCAGCAGCCAAGGGGGGGCGGAACAGCCCCAGCATTTT. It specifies CASSQGGAEQPQHF.

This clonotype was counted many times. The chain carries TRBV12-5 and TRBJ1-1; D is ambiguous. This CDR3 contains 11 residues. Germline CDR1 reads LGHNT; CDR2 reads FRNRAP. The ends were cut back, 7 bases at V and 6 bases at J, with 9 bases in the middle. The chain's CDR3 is CASARWAEAFF. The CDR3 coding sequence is TGTGCTAGTGCCCGGTGGGCTGAAGCTTTCTTT.

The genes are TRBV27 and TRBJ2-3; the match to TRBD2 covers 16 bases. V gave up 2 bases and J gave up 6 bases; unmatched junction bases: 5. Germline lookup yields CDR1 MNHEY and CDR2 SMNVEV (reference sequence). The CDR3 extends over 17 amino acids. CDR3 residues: CASSLGTSGGARDTQYF. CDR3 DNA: TGTGCCAGCAGTTTAGGGACTAGCGGGGGGGCCCGGGATACGCAGTATTTT.

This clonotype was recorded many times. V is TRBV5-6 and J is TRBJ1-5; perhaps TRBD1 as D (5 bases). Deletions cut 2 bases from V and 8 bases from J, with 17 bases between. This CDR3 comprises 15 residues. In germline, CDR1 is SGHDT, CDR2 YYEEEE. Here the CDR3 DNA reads TGTGCCAGCAGCTTCGGGACCTCACTGAACAAGCCCCAGCATTTT. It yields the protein CASSFGTSLNKPQHF. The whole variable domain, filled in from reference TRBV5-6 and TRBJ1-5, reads DAGVTQSPTHLIKTRGQQVTLRCSPKSGHDTVSWYQQALGQGPQFIFQYYEEEERQRGNFPDRFSGHQFPNYSSELNVNALLLGDSALYLCASSFGTSLNKPQHFGDGTRLSIL.

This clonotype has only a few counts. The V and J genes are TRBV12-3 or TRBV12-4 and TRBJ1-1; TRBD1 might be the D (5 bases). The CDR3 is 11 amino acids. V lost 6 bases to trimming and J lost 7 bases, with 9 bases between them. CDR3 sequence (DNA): TGTGCCAGCAGCCACAGGAGTGAAGCTTTCTTT. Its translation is CASSHRSEAFF.

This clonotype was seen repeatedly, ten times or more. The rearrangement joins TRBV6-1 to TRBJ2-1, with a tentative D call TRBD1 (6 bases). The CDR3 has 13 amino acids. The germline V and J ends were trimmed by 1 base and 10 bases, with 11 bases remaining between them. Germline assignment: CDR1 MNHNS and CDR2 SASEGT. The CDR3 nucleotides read TGTGCCAGCAGTGAAGTTCTAGGGGGAGAGCAGTTCTTC. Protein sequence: CASSEVLGGEQFF.

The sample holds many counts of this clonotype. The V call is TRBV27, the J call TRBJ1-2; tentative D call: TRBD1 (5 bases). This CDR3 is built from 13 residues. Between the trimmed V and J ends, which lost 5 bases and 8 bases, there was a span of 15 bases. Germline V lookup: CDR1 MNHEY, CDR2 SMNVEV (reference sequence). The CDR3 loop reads CASSPGPGRGYTF. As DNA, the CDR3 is TGTGCCAGCAGTCCCGGTCCAGGGCGCGGCTACACCTTC.

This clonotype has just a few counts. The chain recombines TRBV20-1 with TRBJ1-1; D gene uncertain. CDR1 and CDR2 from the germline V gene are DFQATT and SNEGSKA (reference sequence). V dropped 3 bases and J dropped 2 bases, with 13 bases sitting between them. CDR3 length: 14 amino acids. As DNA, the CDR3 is TGCAGTGCTAGCTCTGACGCGACCAACACTGAAGCTTTCTTT. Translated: CSASSDATNTEAFF.

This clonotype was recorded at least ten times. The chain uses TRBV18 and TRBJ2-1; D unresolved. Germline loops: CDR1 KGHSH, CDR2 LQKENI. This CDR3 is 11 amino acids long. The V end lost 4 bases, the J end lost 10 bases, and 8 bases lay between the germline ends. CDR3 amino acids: CASSLELEQFF. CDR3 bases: TGTGCCAGCTCACTGGAGTTGGAGCAGTTCTTC.

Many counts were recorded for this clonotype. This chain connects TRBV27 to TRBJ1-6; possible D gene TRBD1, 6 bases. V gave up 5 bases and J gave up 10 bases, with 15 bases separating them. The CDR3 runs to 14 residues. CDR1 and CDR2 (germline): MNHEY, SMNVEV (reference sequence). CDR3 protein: CASSPRGSESPLHF. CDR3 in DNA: TGTGCCAGCAGTCCGAGGGGGTCGGAATCACCCCTCCACTTT.

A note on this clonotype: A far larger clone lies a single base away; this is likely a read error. The CDR3 loop is CASSIHRGQNTEAFF. CDR3 nucleotide sequence: TGTGCCAGCAGCATCCACAGGGGGCAGAACACTGAAGCTTTCTTT. The chain combines TRBV7-2 with TRBJ1-1; 9 positions match TRBD1. Per the germline V gene, CDR1 is SGHTA and CDR2 is FQGNSA. This CDR3 spans 15 amino acids. With V trimmed by 5 bases and J by 1 base, 5 bases remained unmatched.

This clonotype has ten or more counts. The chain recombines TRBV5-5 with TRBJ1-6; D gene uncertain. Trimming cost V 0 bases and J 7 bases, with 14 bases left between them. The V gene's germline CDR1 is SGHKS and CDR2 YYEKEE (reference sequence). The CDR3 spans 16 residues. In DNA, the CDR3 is TGTGCCAGCAGCTTGGCGGCCCTTTTTGGGAATTCACCCCTCCACTTT. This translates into CASSLAALFGNSPLHF. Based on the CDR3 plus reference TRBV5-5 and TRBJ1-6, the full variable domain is DAGVTQSPTHLIKTRGQQVTLRCSPISGHKSVSWYQQVLGQGPQFIFQYYEKEERGRGNFPDRFSARQFPNYSSELNVNALLLGDSALYLCASSLAALFGNSPLHFGNGTRLTVT.

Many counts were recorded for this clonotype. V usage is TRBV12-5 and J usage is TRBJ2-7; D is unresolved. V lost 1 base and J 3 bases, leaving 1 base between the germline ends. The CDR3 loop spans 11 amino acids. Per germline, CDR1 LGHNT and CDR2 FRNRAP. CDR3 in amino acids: CASGLGYEQYF. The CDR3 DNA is TGTGCTAGTGGTTTGGGCTACGAGCAGTACTTC. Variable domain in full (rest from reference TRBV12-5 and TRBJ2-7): DARVTQTPRHKVTEMGQEVTMRCQPILGHNTVFWYRQTMMQGLELLAYFRNRAPLDDSGMPKDRFSAEMPDATLATLKIQPSEPRDSAVYFCASGLGYEQYFGPGTRLTVT.

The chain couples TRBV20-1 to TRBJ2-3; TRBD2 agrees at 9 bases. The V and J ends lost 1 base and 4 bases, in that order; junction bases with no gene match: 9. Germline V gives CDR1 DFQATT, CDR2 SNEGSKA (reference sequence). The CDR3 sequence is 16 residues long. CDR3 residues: CSARAGSGGSSDTQYF. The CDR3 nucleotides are TGCAGTGCTAGAGCGGGTAGCGGGGGCTCCTCAGATACGCAGTATTTT.

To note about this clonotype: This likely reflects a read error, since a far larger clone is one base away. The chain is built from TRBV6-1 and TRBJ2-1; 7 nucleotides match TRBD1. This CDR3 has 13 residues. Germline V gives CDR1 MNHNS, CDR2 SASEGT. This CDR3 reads CAGRRQGIPEQFF. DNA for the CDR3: TGTGCCGGCAGAAGACAGGGTATTCCCGAGCAGTTCTTC.

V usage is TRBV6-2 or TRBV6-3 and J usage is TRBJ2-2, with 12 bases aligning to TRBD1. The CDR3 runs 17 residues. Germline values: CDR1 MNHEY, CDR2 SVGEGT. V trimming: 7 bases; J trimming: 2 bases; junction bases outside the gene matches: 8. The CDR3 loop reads CASNPGTGGGNTGELFF. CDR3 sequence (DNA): TGTGCCAGCAATCCCGGGACAGGGGGCGGCAACACCGGGGAGCTGTTTTTT.

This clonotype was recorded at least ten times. The CDR3 region has the DNA TGCAGTGCGCCCCGCGGTGGCCAAGAGACCCAGTACTTC. This sequence encodes CSAPRGGQETQYF. This chain uses TRBV20-1 with TRBJ2-5, with D unresolved. V dropped 6 bases and J dropped 1 base, with 12 bases sitting between them. CDR1 is DFQATT, CDR2 SNEGSKA, per germline (reference sequence). The CDR3 spans 13 residues.

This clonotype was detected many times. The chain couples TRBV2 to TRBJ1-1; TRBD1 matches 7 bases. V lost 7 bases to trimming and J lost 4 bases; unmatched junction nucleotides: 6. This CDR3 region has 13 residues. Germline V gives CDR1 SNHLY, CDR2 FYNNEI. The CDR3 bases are TGTGCCAGCACCTCACAGGGGAGCACTGAAGCTTTCTTT. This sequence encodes CASTSQGSTEAFF.

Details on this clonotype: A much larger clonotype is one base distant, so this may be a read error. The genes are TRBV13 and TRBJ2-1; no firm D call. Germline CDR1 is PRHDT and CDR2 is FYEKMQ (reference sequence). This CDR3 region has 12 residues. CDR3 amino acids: CASSTHRGEQLF. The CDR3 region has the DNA TGTGCCAGCAGCACCCACAGAGGTGAGCAGCTCTTC.

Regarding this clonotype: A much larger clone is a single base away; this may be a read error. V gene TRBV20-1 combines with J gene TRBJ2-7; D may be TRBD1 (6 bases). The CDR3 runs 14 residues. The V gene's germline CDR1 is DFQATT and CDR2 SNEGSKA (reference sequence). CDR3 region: CSVLDRLISYEQCF. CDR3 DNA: TGCAGTGTTTTAGACAGGCTGATCTCCTACGAGCAGTGCTTC.